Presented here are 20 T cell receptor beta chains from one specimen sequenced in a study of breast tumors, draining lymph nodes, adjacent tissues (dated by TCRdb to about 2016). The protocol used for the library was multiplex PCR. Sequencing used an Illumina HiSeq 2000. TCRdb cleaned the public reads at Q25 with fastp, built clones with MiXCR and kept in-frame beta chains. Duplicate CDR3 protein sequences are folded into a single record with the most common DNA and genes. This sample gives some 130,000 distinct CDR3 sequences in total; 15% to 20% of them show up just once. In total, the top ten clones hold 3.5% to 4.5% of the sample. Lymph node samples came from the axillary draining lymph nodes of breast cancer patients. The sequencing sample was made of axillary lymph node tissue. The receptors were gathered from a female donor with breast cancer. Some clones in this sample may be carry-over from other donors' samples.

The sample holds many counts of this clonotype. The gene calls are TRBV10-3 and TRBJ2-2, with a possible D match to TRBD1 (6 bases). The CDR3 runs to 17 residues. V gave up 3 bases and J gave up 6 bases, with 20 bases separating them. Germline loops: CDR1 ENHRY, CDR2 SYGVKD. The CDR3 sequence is CAISDQIGSNRAGELFF. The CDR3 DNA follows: TGTGCCATCAGTGACCAGATTGGGTCGAACAGGGCCGGGGAGCTGTTTTTT.

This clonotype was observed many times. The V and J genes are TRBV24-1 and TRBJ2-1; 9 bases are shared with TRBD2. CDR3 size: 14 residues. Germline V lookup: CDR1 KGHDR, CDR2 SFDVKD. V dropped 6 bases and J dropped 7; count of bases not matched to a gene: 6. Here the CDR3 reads CATSFSGSSNEQFF. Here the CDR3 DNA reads TGTGCCACCAGTTTTAGCGGGAGTTCGAATGAGCAGTTCTTC.

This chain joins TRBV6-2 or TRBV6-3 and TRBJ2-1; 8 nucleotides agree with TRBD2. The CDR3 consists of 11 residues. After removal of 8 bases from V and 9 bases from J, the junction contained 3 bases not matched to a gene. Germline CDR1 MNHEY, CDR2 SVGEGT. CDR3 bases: TGTGCCAGCGCCGCGGGGGGTGAGCAGTTCTTC. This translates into CASAAGGEQFF.

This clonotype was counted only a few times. DNA of the CDR3: TGTGCCAACAGAGGGGGCCGGGCAGATACGCAGTATTTT. This encodes CANRGGRADTQYF. The gene calls are TRBV14 and TRBJ2-3, with 7 nucleotides matching TRBD1. V lost 10 bases, J lost 4 bases, and 8 bases stayed unmatched. This CDR3 is 13 amino acids long. CDR1 is SGHDN and CDR2 is FVKESK in the germline V gene.

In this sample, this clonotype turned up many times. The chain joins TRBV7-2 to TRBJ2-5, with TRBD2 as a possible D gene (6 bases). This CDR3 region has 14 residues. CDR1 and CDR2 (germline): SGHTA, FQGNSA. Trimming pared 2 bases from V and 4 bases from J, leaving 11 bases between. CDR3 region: CASSLMLGGETQYF. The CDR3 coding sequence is TGTGCCAGCAGCTTAATGCTCGGGGGAGAGACCCAGTACTTC.

CDR3 nucleotides: TGTGCCAGCAAGAAAGGGACAGGGAATGAAAAACTGTTTTTT. It is translated as CASKKGTGNEKLFF. V is TRBV28 and J is TRBJ1-4, with TRBD1 matching 9 bases. CDR1 MDHEN and CDR2 SYDVKM come from the germline V gene. The CDR3 is made up of 14 amino acids. With V trimmed by 7 bases and J by 5 bases, 5 bases remained unmatched.

Here the CDR3 reads CASSPGGNNEKLFF. The CDR3 DNA is TGTGCCAGCAGCCCGGGGGGGAATAATGAAAAACTGTTTTTT. V is TRBV5-8 and J is TRBJ1-4, with D perhaps TRBD1 (5 bases). Germline CDR1 SGHTS, CDR2 YDEGEE. The ends were cut back, 4 bases at V and 4 bases at J, with 11 bases in the middle. The CDR3 totals 14 residues.

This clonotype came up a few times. CDR3 region: CASSWGDSLREQYF. Here the CDR3 DNA reads TGTGCCAGCAGTTGGGGGGACAGTCTCAGAGAGCAGTACTTC. The chain links TRBV6-6 to TRBJ2-7; possibly TRBD1 for D (7 bases). The CDR3 totals 14 residues. The germline CDR1 and CDR2 sequences are MNHNY and SVGAGI (reference sequence). V was pared by 4 bases and J by 7 bases, with 17 bases between.

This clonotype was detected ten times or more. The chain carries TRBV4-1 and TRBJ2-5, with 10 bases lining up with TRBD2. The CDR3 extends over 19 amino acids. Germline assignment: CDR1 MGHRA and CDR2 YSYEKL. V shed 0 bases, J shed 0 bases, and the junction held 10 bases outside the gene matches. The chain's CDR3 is CASSQEWASGSRYQETQYF. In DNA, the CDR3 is TGCGCCAGCAGCCAAGAATGGGCTAGCGGGAGCCGATACCAAGAGACCCAGTACTTC.

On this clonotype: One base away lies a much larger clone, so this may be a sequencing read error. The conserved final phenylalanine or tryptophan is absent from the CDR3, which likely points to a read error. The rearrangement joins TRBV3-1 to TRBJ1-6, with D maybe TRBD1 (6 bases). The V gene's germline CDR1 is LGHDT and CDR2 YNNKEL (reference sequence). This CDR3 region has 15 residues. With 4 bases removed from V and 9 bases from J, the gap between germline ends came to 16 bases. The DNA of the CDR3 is TGTGCCAGCAGCCCCCGACAGGCTATTGGTTCACCCCTCCACTGT. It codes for CASSPRQAIGSPLHC.

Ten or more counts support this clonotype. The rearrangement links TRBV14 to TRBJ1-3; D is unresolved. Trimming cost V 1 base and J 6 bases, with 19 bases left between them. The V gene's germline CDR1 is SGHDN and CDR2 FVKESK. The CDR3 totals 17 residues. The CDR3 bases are TGTGCCAGCAGCCAAGGAATGGTGGGGTTGTACGAAAACACCATATATTTT. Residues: CASSQGMVGLYENTIYF.

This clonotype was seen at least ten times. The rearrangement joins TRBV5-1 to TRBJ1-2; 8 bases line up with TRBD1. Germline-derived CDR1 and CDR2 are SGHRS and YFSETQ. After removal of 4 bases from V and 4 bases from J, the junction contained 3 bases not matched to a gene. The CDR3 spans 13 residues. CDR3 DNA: TGCGCCAGCAGCCCGACAGGGGCCTATGGCTACACCTTC. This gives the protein CASSPTGAYGYTF.

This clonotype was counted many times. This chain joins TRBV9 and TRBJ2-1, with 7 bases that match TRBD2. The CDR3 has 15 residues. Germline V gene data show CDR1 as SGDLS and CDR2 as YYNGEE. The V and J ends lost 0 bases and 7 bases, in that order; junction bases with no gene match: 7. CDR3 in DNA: TGTGCCAGCAGCGTAGGGGGTAGCGGGTTAAATGAGCAGTTCTTC. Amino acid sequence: CASSVGGSGLNEQFF. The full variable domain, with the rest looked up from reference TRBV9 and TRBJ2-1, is DSGVTQTPKHLITATGQRVTLRCSPRSGDLSVYWYQQSLDQGLQFLIQYYNGEERAKGNILERFSAQQFPDLHSELNLSSLELGDSALYFCASSVGGSGLNEQFFGPGTRLTVL.

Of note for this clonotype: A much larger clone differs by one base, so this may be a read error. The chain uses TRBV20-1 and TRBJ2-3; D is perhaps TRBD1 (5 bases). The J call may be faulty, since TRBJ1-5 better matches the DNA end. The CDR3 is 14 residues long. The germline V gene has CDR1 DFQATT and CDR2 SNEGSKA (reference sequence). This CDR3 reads CSATPGPRSDTQHF. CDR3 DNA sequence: TGCAGTGCTACGCCGGGGCCCAGATCAGATACGCAGCATTTT.

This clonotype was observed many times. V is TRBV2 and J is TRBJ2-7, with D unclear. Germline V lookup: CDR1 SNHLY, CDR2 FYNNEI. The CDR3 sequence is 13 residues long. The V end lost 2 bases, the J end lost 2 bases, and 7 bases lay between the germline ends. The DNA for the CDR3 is TGTGCCAGCAGTGAATTTGGCGCCTACGAGCAGTACTTC. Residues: CASSEFGAYEQYF.

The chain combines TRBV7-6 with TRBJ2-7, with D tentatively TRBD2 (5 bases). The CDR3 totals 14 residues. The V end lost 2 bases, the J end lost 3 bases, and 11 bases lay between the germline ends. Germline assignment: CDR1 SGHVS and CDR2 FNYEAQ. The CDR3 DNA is TGTGCCAGCAGCTTATTGGCGGGCCACTACGAGCAGTACTTC. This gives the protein CASSLLAGHYEQYF.

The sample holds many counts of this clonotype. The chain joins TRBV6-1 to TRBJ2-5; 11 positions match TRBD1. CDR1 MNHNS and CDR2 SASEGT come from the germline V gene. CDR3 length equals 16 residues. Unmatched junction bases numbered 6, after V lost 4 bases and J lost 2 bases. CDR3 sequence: CASSVGTGGGQETQYF. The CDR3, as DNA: TGTGCCAGCAGTGTCGGGACAGGGGGAGGGCAAGAGACCCAGTACTTC.

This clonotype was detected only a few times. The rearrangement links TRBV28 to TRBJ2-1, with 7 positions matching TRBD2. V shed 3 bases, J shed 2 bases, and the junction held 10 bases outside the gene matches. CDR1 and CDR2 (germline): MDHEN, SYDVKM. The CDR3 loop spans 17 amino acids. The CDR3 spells CASSFPRTSDPYNEQFF. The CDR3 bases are TGTGCCAGCAGTTTCCCCCGAACTAGCGACCCCTACAATGAGCAGTTCTTC.

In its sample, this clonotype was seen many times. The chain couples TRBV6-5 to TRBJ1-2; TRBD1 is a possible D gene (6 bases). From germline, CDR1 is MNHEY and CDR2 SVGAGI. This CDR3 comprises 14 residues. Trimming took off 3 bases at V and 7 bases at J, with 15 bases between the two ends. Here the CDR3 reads CASSYGTSVGGYTF. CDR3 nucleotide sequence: TGTGCCAGCAGTTATGGGACATCGGTTGGTGGCTACACCTTC.

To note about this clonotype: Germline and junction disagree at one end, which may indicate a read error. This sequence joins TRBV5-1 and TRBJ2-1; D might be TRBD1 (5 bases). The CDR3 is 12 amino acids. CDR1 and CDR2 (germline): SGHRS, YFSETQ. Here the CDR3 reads CASGLTGIEQLF. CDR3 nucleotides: TGCGCCAGCGGCTTAACAGGTATCGAGCAGCTCTTC.